The rows below give T cell receptor beta chains drawn from one sample of a study of tumor and adjacent non-tumor tissue in lung cancer. Each CDR3 protein is one row after TCRdb ran MiXCR on the multiplex PCR reads. The data contain about 86,000 distinct CDR3 sequences, 75% to 85% of them seen just once; the ten biggest clones take up around a fifth. The specimen sequenced was distant non-tumor lung tissue. Source of these receptors: a woman aged 50 to 65 with non-small cell lung cancer. The CDR3 runs from the conserved cysteine through the conserved F or W. A D gene is named only where the DNA matches it firmly. Some rows mark clone size as missing; the rest say once, few, many or name a class of expanded clone.

TRBV5-1	NA	TRBJ1-4	many	CASSPGGATNEKLFF	TGCGCCAGCAGCCCGGGGGGGGCAACTAATGAAAAACTGTTTTTT
TRBV20-1	TRBD2	TRBJ2-7	many	CSATRTGGSSYEQYF	TGCAGTGCTACCCGTACGGGAGGGAGCTCCTACGAGCAGTACTTC
TRBV5-5	NA	TRBJ1-5	NA	CNSNVNPDWNQPQHF	TGTAACAGCAATGTTAACCCGGACTGGAATCAGCCCCAGCATTTT
TRBV7-9	NA	TRBJ1-5	NA	CVSSEQGESNQPQHF	TGTGTCAGCAGTGAACAGGGAGAAAGCAATCAGCCTCAGCATTTT
TRBV11-2	NA	TRBJ1-3	NA	CASSSGMNFGNTLYF	TGTGCCAGCAGTTCAGGCATGAACTTTGGAAACACCTTATATTTT
TRBV6-1	NA	TRBJ1-4	NA	CASSDRDCGNEKLFF	TGTGCCAGTAGTGATAGGGACTGCGGGAATGAAAAACTGTTTTTT
TRBV6-5	NA	TRBJ1-2	NA	CASSTLNYGYTF	TGTGCCAGCTCCACTCTGAACTATGGCTACACCTTC
TRBV10-3	NA	TRBJ2-5	NA	CAISEGLGVRETLYF	TGTGCCATCAGTGAGGGACTGGGGGTAAGGGAGACCCTGTACTTC
TRBV29-1	NA	TRBJ2-5	once	CSVADGSSGETHYF	NA
TRBV6-5	NA	TRBJ1-5	NA	CASSYSIRDSPRITDTQHF	TGTGCCAGCAGCTACTCCATCCGGGACTCCCCCCGAATCACAGATACGCAGCATTTT
TRBV6-5	NA	TRBJ2-5	NA	CASHRGRGLLHQEIQHF	TGTGCCAGCCACAGGGGAAGGGGACTGTTGCACCAAGAGATCCAGCATTTC
TRBV9	NA	TRBJ2-1	once	CASSPLRGDEQFF	TGTGCCAGCAGCCCCCTCCGTGGCGATGAGCAGTTCTTC
TRBV5-1	NA	TRBJ1-1	NA	CASSLGAALDTEAFF	TGCGCCAGCAGCTTGGGAGCGGCTCTGGACACCGAAGCTTTCTTT
TRBV4-2	NA	TRBJ1-2	NA	CVSSQDLSVNYVYTF	TGTGTCAGCAGTCAAGATTTAAGCGTTAACTATGTCTACACCTTC
TRBV20-1	TRBD1	TRBJ2-7	NA	CSAPQGAGSDVQYF	TGCAGTGCTCCCCAGGGGGCGGGTTCAGACGTGCAGTACTTC
TRBV4-2	NA	TRBJ2-7	NA	CAISQGGPEQYF	TGTGCCATCAGCCAGGGGGGTCCCGAGCAATACTTC
TRBV11-2	NA	TRBJ1-5	NA	CASNLELRQSQHF	TGTGCCAGCAACTTAGAACTTCGGCAGTCCCAGCATTTT
TRBV7-6	NA	TRBJ1-1	few	CASSPINTEAFF	TGTGCCAGCAGCCCGATTAACACTGAAGCTTTCTTT
TRBV30	TRBD2	TRBJ2-3	NA	CVWSVNGLVTDTQYF	TGTGTCTGGAGTGTAAATGGACTAGTAACAGATACGCAGTATTTT
TRBV6-1	TRBD2	TRBJ2-1	NA	CACSESLGGPNNEQFF	TGTGCCTGCAGTGAGTCACTGGGAGGGCCCAACAATGAGCAGTTCTTC
TRBV11-2	TRBD1	TRBJ2-1	NA	CDSSLEPRQGFTEQFF	TGTGACAGCAGCTTGGAACCGAGACAGGGATTCACCGAGCAGTTCTTC
TRBV6-2/TRBV6-3	NA	TRBJ2-2	NA	CASSRRGTVTGELFF	TGTGCCAGCAGCCGACGGGGAACCGTCACCGGGGAGCTGTTTTTT
TRBV7-9	NA	TRBJ2-3	NA	CVSSSYTITDTQYF	TGTGTCAGCAGCTCCTACACCATCACAGATACGCAGTATTTC
TRBV5-1	NA	TRBJ2-3	NA	CASSLATRRFDTQYF	TGCGCCAGCAGCTTGGCGACAAGGCGATTTGATACGCAGTATTTT
TRBV11-1	NA	TRBJ2-1	NA	CTRSLSLFGDEQFF	TGTACCAGGAGCTTAAGCCTATTCGGAGATGAGCAGTTCTTC
TRBV29-1	NA	TRBJ2-1	NA	CSVEGGDSVVSYIEQFF	TGCAGCGTTGAAGGGGGAGACAGCGTGGTGTCCTACATTGAGCAGTTTTTC
TRBV12-3/TRBV12-4	NA	TRBJ2-5	NA	CAISLRPGEIQYF	TGTGCCATCAGTTTAAGGCCCGGGGAGATCCAGTACTTC
TRBV6-5	NA	TRBJ2-1	once	CASSPVLRNEQFF	TGTGCCAGCAGCCCCGTCCTGAGGAATGAGCAGTTCTTC
TRBV20-1	TRBD2	TRBJ2-2	many	CSAGTSGYRELFF	TGCAGTGCTGGGACTAGCGGCTACCGGGAGCTGTTTTTT
TRBV28	TRBD2	TRBJ2-1	many	CASILASGGNEQFF	TGTGCCAGCATTCTGGCTAGCGGGGGCAATGAGCAGTTCTTC
TRBV9	TRBD2	TRBJ2-1	NA	CASSVSSGAHNEQLF	TGCGCCAGCAGCGTATCTAGCGGGGCTCACAATGAGCAGTTATTC
TRBV11-2	NA	TRBJ1-4	NA	CASSRGQSGEKPLF	TGTGCCAGCAGCCGAGGACAGTCTGGTGAGAAACCGCTTTTT
TRBV29-1	NA	TRBJ2-2	NA	CSVGSEGTMNTGELFF	TGCAGCGTTGGGTCAGAAGGGACAATGAACACCGGGGAGCTGTTTTTT
TRBV20-1	NA	TRBJ1-1	NA	CSAREGRVTEVFF	TGCAGTGCTAGAGAGGGAAGGGTGACTGAAGTTTTCTTC
TRBV29-1	NA	TRBJ1-4	NA	CSVTGPTNEKLFF	TGCAGTGTGACTGGACCGACTAATGAAAAACTGTTTTTT
TRBV24-1	TRBD1	TRBJ2-1	NA	CASGRGGQGYGNEQLF	TGTGCCAGCGGTAGAGGCGGACAGGGGTATGGCAATGAGCAGTTATTC
TRBV6-1	TRBD1	TRBJ2-3	NA	CASSEFAGGGIDMQFF	TGTGCCAGCAGTGAGTTTGCAGGGGGCGGAATAGATATGCAGTTTTTT